The 7 T cell receptor beta chains below were found in one sample sequenced in a study of blood T cell repertoires in COVID-19. Repertoires were generated with immunoSEQ multiplex PCR, while TCRdb's copy carries only in-frame clones and drops some. This sample yields about 300,000 clones, of which nearly 90% are seen a single time; 5.5% to 6% belongs to the top ten. The sample comprised PBMCs or T cells enriched from blood (not recorded which). The receptors come from a woman aged 25 to 39 who had recovered from COVID-19.

This clone was seen once. The rearrangement uses TRBV2 and TRBJ2-3, with TRBD2 identical over 7 bases. The V gene's germline CDR1 is SNHLY and CDR2 FYNNEI. This CDR3 region has 13 residues. Losses at the gene ends were 5 bases for V and 6 bases for J; bases not matched to a gene: 5. The CDR3 sequence: CASSPGTTDTQYF. The DNA of the CDR3 is TGTGCCAGCAGTCCCGGGACTACTGATACGCAGTATTTT.

This sequence joins TRBV2 and TRBJ2-6, with D possibly being TRBD1 (6 bases). V was shortened by 5 bases and J by 1 base, with 9 bases between the two germline ends. Germline values: CDR1 SNHLY, CDR2 FYNNEI. CDR3 length equals 15 residues. CDR3 protein: CASSKTGSGANVLTF. The CDR3 nucleotides are TGTGCCAGCAGTAAAACAGGGTCTGGGGCCAACGTCCTGACTTTC.

The chain couples TRBV24-1 to TRBJ1-2, with TRBD1 matching over 7 bases. Germline loops: CDR1 KGHDR, CDR2 SFDVKD. The V segment lost 2 bases and the J segment 6 bases; nucleotides outside the gene matches: 5. CDR3 size: 14 residues. As DNA, the CDR3 is TGTGCCACCAGTGATTCCAGGGGGTATCATGGCTACACCTTC. Protein: CATSDSRGYHGYTF.

This chain uses TRBV15 with TRBJ1-3, with D maybe TRBD1 (5 bases). The CDR3 totals 16 residues. Trimming shortened V by 2 bases and J by 2 bases, and 13 bases separated the two germline ends. CDR1 and CDR2 (germline): LNHNV, YYDKDF (reference sequence). This chain's CDR3 is CATSRQGLTAGNTIYF. The CDR3 coding sequence is TGTGCCACCAGCAGACAGGGACTAACGGCTGGAAACACCATATATTTT.

The chain joins TRBV5-1 to TRBJ2-1, with TRBD2 identical over 8 bases. CDR3 size: 14 residues. V shed 5 bases, J shed 2 bases, and the junction held 3 bases outside the gene matches. Germline assignment: CDR1 SGHRS and CDR2 YFSETQ. CDR3 sequence (DNA): TGCGCCAGCAGTTATAGCGGGGCCTACAATGAGCAGTTCTTC. It translates to CASSYSGAYNEQFF.

The CDR3 loop reads CASSASEAYEQYF. In DNA, the CDR3 is TGCGCCAGCAGTGCCTCAGAAGCCTACGAGCAGTACTTC. This chain joins TRBV5-1 and TRBJ2-7; D unclear. The CDR3 is 13 amino acids. The ends were cut back, 5 bases at V and 2 bases at J, with 11 bases in the middle. Germline V gene data show CDR1 as SGHRS and CDR2 as YFSETQ.

This sequence joins TRBV5-1 and TRBJ1-3, with D tentatively TRBD1 (5 bases). CDR3 length: 16 residues. Germline values: CDR1 SGHRS, CDR2 YFSETQ. Trimming removed 0 bases at V and 2 bases at J, with 12 bases between. CDR3 sequence (DNA): TGCGCCAGCAGCTTGGCTGTGGGGCTGGCTGGAAACACCATATATTTT. It codes for CASSLAVGLAGNTIYF.